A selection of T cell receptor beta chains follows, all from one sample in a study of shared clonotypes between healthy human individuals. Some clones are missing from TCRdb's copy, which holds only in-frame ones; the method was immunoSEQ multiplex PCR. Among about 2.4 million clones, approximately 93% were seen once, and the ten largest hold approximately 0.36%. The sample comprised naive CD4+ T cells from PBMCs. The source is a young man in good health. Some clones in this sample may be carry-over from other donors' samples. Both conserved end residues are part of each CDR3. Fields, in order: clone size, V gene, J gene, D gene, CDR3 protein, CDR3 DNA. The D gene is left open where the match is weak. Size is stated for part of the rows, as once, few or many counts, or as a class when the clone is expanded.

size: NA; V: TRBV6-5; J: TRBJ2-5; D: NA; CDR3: CASGPAMTGEQYF; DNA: TGTGCCAGCGGACCTGCCATGACGGGGGAGCAGTACTTC
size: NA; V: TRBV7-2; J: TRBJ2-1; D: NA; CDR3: CASSRPLKNEQFF; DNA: TGTGCCAGCAGTCGCCCCCTAAAAAATGAGCAGTTCTTC
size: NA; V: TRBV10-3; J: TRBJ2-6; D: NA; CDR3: CAISEATGQVYPGANVLTF; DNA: TGTGCCATCAGTGAGGCAACGGGCCAAGTATACCCTGGGGCCAACGTCCTGACTTTC
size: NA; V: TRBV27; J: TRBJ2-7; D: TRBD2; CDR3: CASSLSVTSGLYEQYF; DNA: TGTGCCAGCAGTTTATCGGTGACTAGCGGACTCTACGAGCAGTACTTC
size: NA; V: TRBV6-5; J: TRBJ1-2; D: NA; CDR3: CASSNRAGGYTF; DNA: TGTGCCAGCAGTAACCGGGCCGGCGGCTACACCTTC
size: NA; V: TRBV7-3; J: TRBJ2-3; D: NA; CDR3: CASSLSSGRTDTQYF; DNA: TGTGCCAGCAGCTTAAGCTCCGGGCGCACAGATACGCAGTATTTT
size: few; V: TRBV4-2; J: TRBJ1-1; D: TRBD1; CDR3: CASSETGVRGAFF; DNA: TGTGCCAGCAGCGAGACAGGGGTTCGGGGAGCTTTCTTT
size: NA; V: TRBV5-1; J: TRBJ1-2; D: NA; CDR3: CASSPRGRGDYDGYTF; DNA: TGCGCCAGCAGCCCTCGGGGCAGGGGTGATTATGACGGCTACACCTTC
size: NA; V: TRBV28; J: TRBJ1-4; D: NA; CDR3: CASTGGGPTGYSNEKLFF; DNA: TGTGCCAGCACCGGGGGGGGACCGACCGGATATAGCAATGAAAAACTGTTTTTT
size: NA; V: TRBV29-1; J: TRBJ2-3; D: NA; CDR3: CSVAGQRNTDTQYF; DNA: TGCAGCGTTGCCGGACAGCGAAATACAGATACGCAGTATTTT
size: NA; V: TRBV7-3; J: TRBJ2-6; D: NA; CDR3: CASSQTGGANVLTF; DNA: TGTGCCAGCAGCCAAACCGGAGGGGCCAACGTCCTGACTTTC
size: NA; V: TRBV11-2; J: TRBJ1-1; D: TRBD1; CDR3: CASSSLGTGNTEAFF; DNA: TGTGCCAGCAGTTCCCTGGGGACAGGGAACACTGAAGCTTTCTTT
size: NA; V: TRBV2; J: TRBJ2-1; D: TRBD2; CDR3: CASRGLAGEQFF; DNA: TGTGCCAGCAGGGGACTAGCGGGCGAGCAGTTCTTC
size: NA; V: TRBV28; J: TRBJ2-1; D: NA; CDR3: CASRRHGQAYNEQFF; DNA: TGTGCCAGCAGAAGACACGGCCAGGCCTACAATGAGCAGTTCTTC
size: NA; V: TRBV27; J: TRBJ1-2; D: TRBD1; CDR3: CASSFRRQGVEGYTF; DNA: TGTGCCAGCAGTTTTAGGAGACAGGGGGTGGAAGGCTACACCTTC
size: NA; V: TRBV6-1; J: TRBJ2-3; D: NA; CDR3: CASSVRAPTDTQYF; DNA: TGTGCCAGCAGTGTCAGGGCCCCCACAGATACGCAGTATTTT
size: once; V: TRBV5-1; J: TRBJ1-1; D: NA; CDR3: CASSLHRDTANTEAFF; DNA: TGCGCCAGCAGCTTACACCGGGACACCGCGAACACTGAAGCTTTCTTT
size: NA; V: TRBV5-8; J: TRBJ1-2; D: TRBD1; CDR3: CASRAGGATNYGYTF; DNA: TGTGCCAGCAGAGCAGGGGGCGCAACTAACTATGGCTACACCTTC
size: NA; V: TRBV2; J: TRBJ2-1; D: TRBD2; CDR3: CASSSAGGNYNEQFF; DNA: TGTGCCAGCAGCTCTGCGGGAGGGAACTACAATGAGCAGTTCTTC
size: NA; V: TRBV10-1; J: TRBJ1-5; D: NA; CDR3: CASSESQGGGQPQHF; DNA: TGCGCCAGCAGTGAGTCACAGGGCGGGGGTCAGCCCCAGCATTTT
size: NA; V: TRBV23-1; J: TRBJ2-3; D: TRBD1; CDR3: CASSLVRTGITLGTDTQYF; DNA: TGCGCCAGCAGTCTGGTGAGGACAGGGATTACTCTGGGCACAGATACGCAGTATTTT
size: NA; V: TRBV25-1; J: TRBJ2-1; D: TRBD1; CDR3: CASSAGQGARLNEQFF; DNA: TGTGCCAGCAGTGCCGGACAGGGGGCGCGGTTGAATGAGCAGTTCTTC
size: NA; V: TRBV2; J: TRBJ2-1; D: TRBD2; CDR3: CASRDSGRNEQFF; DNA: TGTGCCAGCAGAGATAGCGGGAGAAATGAGCAGTTCTTC
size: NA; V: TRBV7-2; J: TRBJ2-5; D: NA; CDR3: CASSLTPRGETQYF; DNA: TGTGCCAGCAGCTTGACACCGAGGGGAGAGACCCAGTACTTC
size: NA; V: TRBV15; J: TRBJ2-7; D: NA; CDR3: CATSRGGGGAAEQYF; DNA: TGTGCCACCAGCAGAGGGGGAGGGGGCGCAGCCGAGCAGTACTTC
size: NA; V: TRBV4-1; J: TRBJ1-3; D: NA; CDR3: CATQPSSGNTIYF; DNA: TGCGCCACCCAGCCCAGCTCTGGAAACACCATATATTTT
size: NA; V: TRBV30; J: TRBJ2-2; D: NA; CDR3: CAWSSGVMRPGELFF; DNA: TGTGCCTGGAGTTCAGGAGTAATGCGCCCCGGGGAGCTGTTTTTT
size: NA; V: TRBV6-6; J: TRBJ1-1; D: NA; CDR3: CASSYQAANTEAFF; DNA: TGTGCCAGCAGTTACCAAGCTGCGAACACTGAAGCTTTCTTT
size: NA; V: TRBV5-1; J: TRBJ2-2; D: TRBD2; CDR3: CASSLLAGAPGELFF; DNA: TGCGCCAGCAGCTTGTTAGCGGGAGCTCCCGGGGAGCTGTTTTTT
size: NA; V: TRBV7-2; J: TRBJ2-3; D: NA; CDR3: CASTSLMGAWDTQYF; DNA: TGTGCCAGCACCTCGTTAATGGGAGCGTGGGATACGCAGTATTTT
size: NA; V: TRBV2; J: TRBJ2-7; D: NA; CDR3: CASSQDRTFQSYEQYF; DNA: TGTGCCAGCAGCCAGGACAGAACTTTTCAGAGCTACGAGCAGTACTTC
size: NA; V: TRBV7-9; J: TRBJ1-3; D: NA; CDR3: CASSQGPGNTIYF; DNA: TGTGCCAGCAGCCAGGGTCCTGGAAACACCATATATTTT
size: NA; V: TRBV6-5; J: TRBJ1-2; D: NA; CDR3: CASSFSPGIHYTF; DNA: TGTGCCAGCAGTTTTTCCCCTGGCATCCACTACACCTTC